Presented here are 31 T cell receptor beta chains from one specimen sequenced in a study of OX40 agonist ivuxolimab in advanced cancers. Generated by immunoSEQ multiplex PCR, the TCRdb table keeps only in-frame clones and is missing some. The sample records 90,000 to 95,000 clones, around 87% being singletons. The source material was CD4+ or CD8+ T cells sorted from blood, sampled in a trial of the OX40 agonist ivuxolimab. These receptors originate from an adult with an advanced solid tumor such as melanoma, head and neck, liver or kidney cancer.

This chain uses TRBV28 with TRBJ2-3; the match to TRBD1 covers 9 bases. The germline V gene has CDR1 MDHEN and CDR2 SYDVKM. The CDR3 is 16 residues long. Trimming cost V 5 bases and J 0 bases; bases outside gene matches: 6. CDR3 amino acids: CASSPYRGPSTDTQYF. CDR3 coding DNA: TGTGCCAGCAGTCCTTACAGGGGGCCGAGCACAGATACGCAGTATTTT.

The genes are TRBV29-1 and TRBJ2-3, with a possible D match to TRBD1 (6 bases). CDR1 is SQVTM and CDR2 is ANQGSEA in the germline V gene. Trimming removed 4 bases at V and 6 bases at J, with 14 bases between. The CDR3 runs to 13 residues. The CDR3 DNA sequence: TGCAGCGTTGGGGGTAGGGGGACGGATACGCAGTATTTT. Amino acids: CSVGGRGTDTQYF.

The chain carries TRBV6-5 and TRBJ2-3; perhaps TRBD2 as D (5 bases). The ends were cut back, 2 bases at V and 5 bases at J, with 11 bases in the middle. The CDR3 runs to 14 residues. CDR1 and CDR2 from the germline V gene are MNHEY and SVGAGI. CDR3 bases: TGTGCCAGCAGTTACGAGTTGGCGGGAGATACGCAGTATTTT. Amino acids: CASSYELAGDTQYF.

The rearrangement links TRBV6-5 to TRBJ1-3, with TRBD1 identical over 7 bases. J lost 2 bases, V lost 0 bases, and 4 bases had no gene match. This CDR3 contains 16 residues. Germline loops: CDR1 MNHEY, CDR2 SVGAGI. This chain's CDR3 is CASSYSGQGAGNTIYF. CDR3 bases: TGTGCCAGCAGTTACTCGGGGCAGGGGGCTGGAAACACCATATATTTT.

The rearrangement joins TRBV29-1 to TRBJ2-1; D assignment may be TRBD1 or TRBD2 (5 bases each). This CDR3 spans 14 amino acids. Trimming cost V 2 bases and J 7 bases, with 15 bases left between them. Looked up from germline, CDR1 is SQVTM and CDR2 is ANQGSEA. Here the CDR3 DNA reads TGCAGCGTTGAATACGGGACCCCCCGAAATGAGCAGTTCTTC. Its protein product is CSVEYGTPRNEQFF.

This clone was detected once. The V call is TRBV2, the J call TRBJ2-3; TRBD1 matches 8 bases. This CDR3 is built from 14 residues. Looked up from germline, CDR1 is SNHLY and CDR2 is FYNNEI. After removal of 7 bases from V and 3 bases from J, the junction contained 6 bases not matched to a gene. The CDR3 DNA reads as TGTGCCAGCACCCGACAGGGGAATACAGATACGCAGTATTTT. Translating it yields CASTRQGNTDTQYF.

The CDR3 DNA reads TGTGCCAGCAGTTTATCTTCCGGGAGTCCCTACGAGCAGTACTTC. Its protein product is CASSLSSGSPYEQYF. The chain recombines TRBV27 with TRBJ2-7, with D possibly matching TRBD2 (6 bases). With 0 bases removed from V and 2 bases from J, the gap between germline ends came to 11 bases. The CDR3 is made up of 15 amino acids. The V gene's germline CDR1 is MNHEY and CDR2 SMNVEV (reference sequence).

The chain combines TRBV28 with TRBJ1-3; D gene unclear. Germline-derived CDR1 and CDR2 are MDHEN and SYDVKM. Between the trimmed V and J ends, which lost 1 base and 2 bases, there was a span of 3 bases. The CDR3 length is 13 residues. CDR3 nucleotides: TGTGCCAGCAGTTTATCGGCTGGAAACACCATATATTTT. Translated, it gives CASSLSAGNTIYF.

Only one count was recorded for this clone. The chain couples TRBV11-3 to TRBJ1-1; D unclear. The V end was cut by 0 bases, the J end by 2 bases, with 13 bases between. Germline V CDR1 and CDR2: SGHNT, YENEEA. The CDR3 spans 16 residues. CDR3 amino acids: CASSLDSGRRNTEAFF. Here the CDR3 DNA reads TGTGCCAGCAGCTTAGATTCCGGACGGAGAAACACTGAAGCTTTCTTT.

V gene TRBV5-6 combines with J gene TRBJ2-5; 10 nucleotides agree with TRBD1. This CDR3 contains 18 residues. Germline CDR1 and CDR2: SGHDT and YYEEEE. V shed 7 bases and J 0 bases; nucleotides not matched to a gene: 15. The CDR3 spells CASSQSRDRGPYQETQYF. DNA for the CDR3: TGTGCCAGCTCTCAGTCCCGGGACAGGGGACCGTACCAAGAGACCCAGTACTTC.

V and J are TRBV12-5 and TRBJ2-5, with 13 bases that match TRBD2. There are 17 residues in the CDR3. V lost 1 base and J lost 1; bases outside the gene matches: 3. Per germline, CDR1 LGHNT and CDR2 FRNRAP. CDR3 sequence: CASGLGTSGGFQETQYF. The CDR3 DNA reads TGTGCTAGTGGTTTGGGGACTAGCGGGGGATTCCAAGAGACCCAGTACTTC.

This clone was seen once. The rearrangement links TRBV30 to TRBJ1-3; D gene uncertain. The V gene's germline CDR1 is GTSNPN and CDR2 SVGIG (reference sequence). This CDR3 has 12 residues. Deletions cut 5 bases from V and 0 bases from J, with 5 bases between. The CDR3 region has the DNA TGTGCCTGGGAGACCTCTGGAAACACCATATATTTT. Translated, it gives CAWETSGNTIYF.

This clone was seen a single time. This chain links TRBV6-6 with TRBJ1-1; D remains unclear. The CDR3 is 13 residues long. Germline V gene lookup returns CDR1 MNHNY and CDR2 SVGAGI (reference sequence). V was cut by 5 bases and J by 2 bases, with 9 bases left in between. The CDR3 spells CASSPTENTEAFF. The CDR3 nucleotides read TGTGCCAGCAGTCCCACAGAAAACACTGAAGCTTTCTTT.

The rearrangement links TRBV7-3 to TRBJ1-4; TRBD1 agrees at 7 bases. Trimming cost V 2 bases and J 5 bases; bases outside gene matches: 8. Germline V gene data show CDR1 as SGHTA and CDR2 as FQGTGA. The CDR3 has 16 residues. CDR3 DNA: TGTGCCAGCAGCTTAGCGAACAGGGGCGGGAATGAAAAACTGTTTTTT. The encoded protein is CASSLANRGGNEKLFF.

The chain uses TRBV27 and TRBJ2-7; TRBD1 or TRBD2 may be the D gene (5 bases each). This CDR3 is 14 amino acids long. The germline V gene encodes CDR1 MNHEY and CDR2 SMNVEV (reference sequence). The ends were cut back, 5 bases at V and 5 bases at J, with 16 bases in the middle. The CDR3: CASSPTDVGDEQYF. The CDR3 DNA reads TGTGCCAGCAGTCCGACCGATGTGGGGGACGAGCAGTACTTC.

As DNA, the CDR3 is TGTGCCAGCAGCTCCTCAGGGGCGAGAGGCTACACCTTC. It is translated as CASSSSGARGYTF. V usage is TRBV7-6 and J usage is TRBJ1-2, with D possibly TRBD1 on 6 matching bases. CDR1 is SGHVS and CDR2 is FNYEAQ in the germline V gene. The CDR3 has 13 amino acids. V was cut by 4 bases and J by 8 bases, with 14 bases left in between.

V usage is TRBV7-9 and J usage is TRBJ1-2; D remains ambiguous. Between the trimmed V and J ends, which lost 5 bases and 1 base, there was a span of 17 bases. This CDR3 is 16 amino acids long. Germline CDR1 and CDR2: SEHNR and FQNEAQ (reference sequence). The CDR3 DNA follows: TGTGCCAGCAGCCCATCGGACCTAAGGAATAACTATGGCTACACCTTC. It encodes CASSPSDLRNNYGYTF.

The chain is built from TRBV5-1 and TRBJ1-1; the D is unclear. Germline assignment: CDR1 SGHRS and CDR2 YFSETQ. Trimming took 0 bases from V and 11 from J, leaving 14 bases between them. This CDR3 has 13 residues. CDR3 DNA sequence: TGCGCCAGCAGCTTGGGGGGTAGGGTACAGGCTTTCTTT. Translating gives CASSLGGRVQAFF.

The chain carries TRBV5-1 and TRBJ2-2; TRBD1 agrees at 9 bases. J gave up 4 bases and V 3 bases, and 4 bases lay outside the gene matches. The CDR3 contains 15 residues. Germline CDR1 and CDR2: SGHRS and YFSETQ. CDR3 amino acids: CASSSDRGVTGELFF. In nucleotides, the CDR3 is TGCGCCAGCAGCTCGGACAGGGGTGTCACCGGGGAGCTGTTTTTT.

This clone was found once. Other DNA variants within this sample encode the same CDR3. The CDR3 loop is CASSRGTDTQYF. CDR3 coding DNA: TGTGCCAGTAGTAGGGGAACAGATACGCAGTATTTT. The chain links TRBV19 to TRBJ2-3; D not resolved. V was shortened by 4 bases and J by 3 bases, with 5 bases between the two germline ends. The CDR3 length is 12 residues. Germline V gives CDR1 LNHDA, CDR2 SQIVND (reference sequence).

The gene calls are TRBV7-9 and TRBJ1-1; D uncertain. In germline, CDR1 is SEHNR, CDR2 FQNEAQ (reference sequence). The CDR3 totals 13 residues. V gave up 2 bases and J gave up 1 base, with 5 bases separating them. The CDR3 nucleotides read TGTGCCAGCAGCTTATTCCAGAACACTGAAGCTTTCTTT. Translating it yields CASSLFQNTEAFF.

The gene calls are TRBV19 and TRBJ1-4; D might be TRBD1 (6 bases). CDR1 is LNHDA and CDR2 is SQIVND in the germline V gene (reference sequence). Trimming left V 7 bases short and J 0 bases short, with 15 bases between. CDR3 size: 16 residues. The CDR3 spells CASTLDRAATNEKLFF. For the CDR3, the DNA is TGTGCCAGTACTCTGGACAGAGCCGCAACTAATGAAAAACTGTTTTTT.

In DNA, the CDR3 is TGTGCCAGCAGTCCCTTGGCCGGGGACTATGGCTACACCTTC. It is translated as CASSPLAGDYGYTF. J is TRBJ1-2 and V is TRBV7-2; D uncertain. This CDR3 spans 14 amino acids. V was pared by 6 bases and J by 3 bases, with 14 bases between. Germline values: CDR1 SGHTA, CDR2 FQGNSA.

This chain links TRBV7-6 with TRBJ1-2; 9 nucleotides line up with TRBD1. The length of the CDR3 is 18 residues. The junction had 11 bases not matched to a gene; V was cut back by 1 base and J by 2 bases. Germline-derived CDR1 and CDR2 are SGHVS and FNYEAQ. The CDR3 sequence: CASSLGPGQGSSNYGYTF. DNA of the CDR3: TGTGCCAGCAGCTTAGGACCAGGACAGGGGTCTTCGAACTATGGCTACACCTTC.

The rearrangement joins TRBV30 to TRBJ1-1; 10 bases line up with TRBD1. V trimming: 1 base; J trimming: 1 base; junction bases outside the gene matches: 9. Germline V lookup: CDR1 GTSNPN, CDR2 SVGIG (reference sequence). This CDR3 comprises 17 residues. This CDR3 reads CAWSAKTGGRGNTEAFF. The CDR3 coding sequence is TGTGCCTGGAGTGCCAAGACAGGGGGCCGGGGGAACACTGAAGCTTTCTTT.

This clone was observed a few times. This chain connects TRBV6-5 to TRBJ1-1, with 7 bases aligning to TRBD1. With V trimmed by 6 bases and J by 7 bases, 8 bases remained unmatched. CDR3 length: 13 amino acids. Germline V gene sequence: CDR1 MNHEY, CDR2 SVGAGI. The CDR3 is CASSRTGEGEAFF. The DNA for the CDR3 is TGTGCCAGCAGCCGTACAGGGGAAGGTGAAGCTTTCTTT.

The J gene is TRBJ2-3, the V gene TRBV7-3; D gene ambiguous. The V end was cut by 3 bases, the J end by 0 bases, with 16 bases between. The germline CDR1 and CDR2 sequences are SGHTA and FQGTGA. This CDR3 spans 17 amino acids. CDR3 sequence reads: CASSFGPMPASTDTQYF. CDR3 nucleotides: TGTGCCAGCAGCTTCGGTCCCATGCCTGCTAGCACAGATACGCAGTATTTT.

The V and J genes are TRBV7-6 and TRBJ2-1; D is possibly TRBD1 (6 bases). Germline lookup yields CDR1 SGHVS and CDR2 FNYEAQ. CDR3 length: 14 amino acids. V lost 5 bases and J lost 3, with 11 bases in between. Here the CDR3 reads CASSPRDNYNEQFF. The CDR3 coding sequence is TGTGCCAGCAGCCCCCGGGACAACTACAATGAGCAGTTCTTC.

This sequence joins TRBV7-9 and TRBJ1-1; no firm D call. Trimming cost V 2 bases and J 2 bases, with 12 bases left between them. The length of the CDR3 is 15 residues. CDR1 and CDR2 from the germline V gene are SEHNR and FQNEAQ (reference sequence). The chain's CDR3 is CASSLLGRYNTEAFF. DNA for the CDR3: TGTGCCAGCAGCTTACTGGGGAGGTATAACACTGAAGCTTTCTTT.

The gene calls are TRBV11-3 and TRBJ1-1, with D unclear. Deletions cut 2 bases from V and 1 base from J, with 5 bases between. The CDR3 has 13 residues. In germline, CDR1 is SGHNT, CDR2 YENEEA. The CDR3 protein is CASSLFRNTEAFF. Written as DNA, the CDR3 is TGTGCCAGCAGCTTATTCCGGAACACTGAAGCTTTCTTT.

This chain uses TRBV28 with TRBJ1-4; no clear D. CDR3 length equals 15 residues. Germline V CDR1 and CDR2: MDHEN, SYDVKM. V shed 5 bases and J shed 0 bases, with 10 bases lying between them. CDR3 bases: TGTGCCAGCAGTCCGGGAGGGCCAACTAATGAAAAACTGTTTTTT. Protein: CASSPGGPTNEKLFF.